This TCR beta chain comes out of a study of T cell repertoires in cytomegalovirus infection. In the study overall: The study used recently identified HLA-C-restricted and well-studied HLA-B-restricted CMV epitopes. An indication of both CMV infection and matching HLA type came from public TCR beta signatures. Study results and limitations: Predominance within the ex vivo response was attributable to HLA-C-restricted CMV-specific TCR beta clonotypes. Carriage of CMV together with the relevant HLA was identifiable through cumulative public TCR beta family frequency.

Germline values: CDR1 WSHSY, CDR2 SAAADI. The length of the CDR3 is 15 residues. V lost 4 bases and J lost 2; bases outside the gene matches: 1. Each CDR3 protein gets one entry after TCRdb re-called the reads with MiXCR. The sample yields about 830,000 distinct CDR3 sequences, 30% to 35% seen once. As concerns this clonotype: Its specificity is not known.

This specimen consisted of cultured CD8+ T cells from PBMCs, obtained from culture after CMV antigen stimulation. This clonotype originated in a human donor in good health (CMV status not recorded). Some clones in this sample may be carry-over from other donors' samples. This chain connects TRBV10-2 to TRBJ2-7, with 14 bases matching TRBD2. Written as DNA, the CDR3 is TGCGCCAGCAGTGGGGGACTAGCGGGGGCCTACGAGCAGTACTTC. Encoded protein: CASSGGLAGAYEQYF.